A selection of T cell receptor beta chains follows, all from one sample in a study of prognosis after radiotherapy for stage I lung cancer. TCRdb analysed the multiplex PCR reads with MiXCR anew, one entry per CDR3 protein. The sample carries 26,000 or so distinct CDR3 sequences, 25% to 35% recorded once. The sequenced sample was PBMCs, obtained before or after stereotactic body radiation therapy (not recorded which). These receptors were obtained from a donor at least 50 years old with non-small cell lung cancer. CDR3s include the opening cysteine and the closing phenylalanine or tryptophan. Fields, in order: J gene, D gene, V gene, clone size, CDR3 protein, CDR3 DNA. D genes are given only for firm matches. Not all rows give a size; the values are once, few, many and, for expanded clones, a class.

>TRBJ1-1|NA|TRBV4-2|many
CASSQRDLNTEAFF
TGTGCCAGCAGCCAAAGGGACCTCAACACTGAAGCTTTCTTT
>TRBJ1-2|NA|TRBV7-9|many
CASSPGTVNYGYTF
TGTGCCAGCAGCCCCGGGACGGTTAACTATGGCTACACCTTC
>TRBJ2-7|NA|TRBV28|many
CASTRTSGSYEQYF
TGTGCCAGCACCCGCACGAGCGGCTCCTACGAGCAGTACTTC
>TRBJ2-1|NA|TRBV20-1|NA
CSARGEREQFF
TGCAGTGCTAGAGGGGAAAGGGAGCAGTTCTTC
>TRBJ1-1|TRBD1|TRBV7-3|many
CASSPDPTGYTEAFF
TGTGCCAGCAGCCCTGACCCGACAGGGTACACTGAAGCTTTCTTT
>TRBJ1-1|NA|TRBV28|many
CATIPGDTEAFF
TGTGCCACCATACCCGGGGACACTGAAGCTTTCTTT
>TRBJ1-6|NA|TRBV7-9|many
CASSPTAGGNSPLHF
TGTGCCAGCAGCCCCACAGCCGGGGGTAATTCACCCCTCCACTTT
>TRBJ2-5|NA|TRBV5-1|many
CASSAFSWETQYF
TGCGCCAGCAGCGCCTTTAGTTGGGAGACCCAGTACTTC
>TRBJ1-3|NA|TRBV6-1|many
CASKSGTNTIYF
TGTGCCAGCAAGTCGGGAACAAACACCATATATTTT
>TRBJ2-7|TRBD2|TRBV28|many
CASSFPGGEQYF
TGTGCCAGCAGTTTTCCGGGGGGCGAGCAGTACTTC
>TRBJ2-1|TRBD2|TRBV6-5|few
CASSYSSLMVAGVGNEQFF
TGTGCCAGCAGTTACTCGTCCCTCATGGTAGCGGGAGTTGGCAATGAGCAGTTCTTC